Shown below are 15 T cell receptor beta chains from a single sample sequenced in a study of T cell responses to AZD1222 COVID-19 vaccine. TCRdb's table, derived via immunoSEQ multiplex PCR, lists solely in-frame clones and lacks some. The data show roughly 120,000 clones, approximately 90% seen once. Sequencing used peripheral blood, obtained on day 0 of AZD1222 vaccination. These receptors all come from an adult in good health.

The gene calls are TRBV20-1 and TRBJ1-2, with D perhaps TRBD1 (5 bases). Germline CDR1 reads DFQATT; CDR2 reads SNEGSKA (reference sequence). CDR3 length: 11 residues. With 5 bases removed from V and 5 bases from J, the gap between germline ends came to 9 bases. CDR3 DNA: TGCAGTGCTGGGGACCCTTATGGCTACACCTTC. Amino acid sequence: CSAGDPYGYTF.

This clone showed up just once. This chain links TRBV10-3 with TRBJ2-7; 9 nucleotides align to TRBD1. The CDR3 is made up of 14 amino acids. J lost 2 bases, V lost 6 bases, and 5 bases had no gene match. CDR1 ENHRY and CDR2 SYGVKD come from the germline V gene. The chain's CDR3 is CAIRGTGSPYEQYF. CDR3 bases: TGTGCCATCAGGGGGACAGGGTCGCCCTACGAGCAGTACTTC.

This clone was seen a single time. The genes are TRBV6-5 and TRBJ1-2, with D unclear. This CDR3 is built from 11 residues. CDR1 MNHEY and CDR2 SVGAGI come from the germline V gene. Trimming left V 4 bases short and J 7 bases short, with 7 bases between. CDR3 DNA: TGTGCCAGCAGTTCCCCGGCTGGCTACACCTTC. Its protein product is CASSSPAGYTF.

The genes are TRBV15 and TRBJ2-7; 7 positions match TRBD1. The CDR3 spans 15 residues. The junction had 13 bases not matched to a gene; V was cut back by 5 bases and J by 6 bases. Germline V gives CDR1 LNHNV, CDR2 YYDKDF (reference sequence). CDR3 sequence (DNA): TGTGCCACCAGCGCCCACAGGGGAAAAGAGGCCGAGCAGTACTTC. Amino acids: CATSAHRGKEAEQYF.

The V gene is TRBV5-5, the J gene TRBJ2-5, with D possibly matching TRBD2 (5 bases). Trimming shortened V by 3 bases and J by 5 bases, and 14 bases separated the two germline ends. The CDR3 runs 14 residues. Germline V gene data show CDR1 as SGHKS and CDR2 as YYEKEE (reference sequence). The CDR3 loop reads CASSSGGPGETQYF. For the CDR3, the DNA is TGTGCCAGCAGCTCGGGCGGGCCGGGGGAGACCCAGTACTTC.

CDR3 sequence (DNA): TGTGCCAGCAGCCAAGATAGGGCAGATACGCAGTATTTT. Amino acid sequence: CASSQDRADTQYF. The chain uses TRBV3-1 (or the pseudogene TRBV3-2) and TRBJ2-3; no reliable D call. V lost 0 bases and J lost 4, with 5 bases in between. The germline V gene has CDR1 LGHDT and CDR2 YNNKEL (reference sequence). The CDR3 runs to 13 residues.

The CDR3 reads CASSDRGGMDTQYF. The CDR3 DNA reads as TGTGCCAGCAGCGACAGGGGCGGGATGGATACGCAGTATTTT. The rearrangement joins TRBV9 to TRBJ2-3; TRBD1 might be the D (7 bases). Germline values: CDR1 SGDLS, CDR2 YYNGEE. Trimming stripped 3 bases from V and 6 bases from J, with 14 bases between. The CDR3 loop spans 14 amino acids.

This clone occurred once. This sequence joins TRBV5-4 and TRBJ1-6, with 10 bases lining up with TRBD1. Trimming cost V 6 bases and J 7 bases; bases outside gene matches: 4. CDR1 and CDR2 from the germline V gene are SGHNT and YYREEE (reference sequence). CDR3 length equals 14 residues. CDR3 DNA sequence: TGTGCCAGCACGGGACAGGGGTTAAATTCACCCCTCCACTTT. Translation gives CASTGQGLNSPLHF.

The V call is TRBV5-8, the J call TRBJ2-7; D is unclear. Trimming left V 2 bases short and J 1 base short, with 7 bases between. Germline V lookup: CDR1 SGHTS, CDR2 YDEGEE. The CDR3 totals 13 residues. This CDR3 reads CASSLGRSYEQYF. CDR3 coding DNA: TGTGCCAGCAGCTTAGGCCGTTCCTACGAGCAGTACTTC. Filled out from reference TRBV5-8 and TRBJ2-7, the complete variable domain reads EAGVTQSPTHLIKTRGQQATLRCSPISGHTSVYWYQQALGLGLQFLLWYDEGEERNRGNFPPRFSGRQFPNYSSELNVNALELEDSALYLCASSLGRSYEQYFGPGTRLTVT.

The chain is built from TRBV6-5 and TRBJ1-3; maybe TRBD1 (5 bases). In germline, CDR1 is MNHEY, CDR2 SVGAGI. The V end was cut by 0 bases, the J end by 2 bases, with 11 bases between. The CDR3 has 16 amino acids. CDR3 DNA sequence: TGTGCCAGCAGTTACTCTCGGGGGGGTACTGGAAACACCATATATTTT. Its translation is CASSYSRGGTGNTIYF.

This chain connects TRBV7-8 to TRBJ2-7; 7 bases are shared with TRBD1. The CDR3 loop spans 13 amino acids. V shed 5 bases, J shed 5 bases, and the junction held 6 bases outside the gene matches. The germline V gene encodes CDR1 SGHVS and CDR2 FQNEAQ. CDR3 nucleotides: TGTGCCAGCAGCCCCAACAGGGGCCACGAGCAGTACTTC. Protein: CASSPNRGHEQYF.

The chain employs TRBV19 and TRBJ2-3; D remains unclear. Trimming removed 3 bases from V and 1 base from J, with 5 bases in between. Germline CDR1 LNHDA, CDR2 SQIVND (reference sequence). This CDR3 region has 13 residues. DNA of the CDR3: TGTGCCAGTAGTATGACCGGCACAGATACGCAGTATTTT. Encoded protein: CASSMTGTDTQYF. Drawing the rest from reference TRBV19 and TRBJ2-3, the complete variable domain is DGGITQSPKYLFRKEGQNVTLSCEQNLNHDAMYWYRQDPGQGLRLIYYSQIVNDFQKGDIAEGYSVSREKKESFPLTVTSAQKNPTAFYLCASSMTGTDTQYFGPGTRLTVL.

The V call is TRBV29-1, the J call TRBJ2-3; D may correspond to TRBD1 or TRBD2 (7 bases each). V gave up 3 bases and J gave up 3 bases, with 10 bases separating them. Germline CDR1 and CDR2: SQVTM and ANQGSEA. The CDR3 is 13 residues long. CDR3 sequence reads: CSVDRGGTDTQYF. The CDR3 DNA follows: TGCAGCGTTGACAGGGGGGGTACAGATACGCAGTATTTT.

This clone is a singleton in its sample. The chain uses TRBV5-4 and TRBJ1-4, with D perhaps matching TRBD1 (5 bases). With 4 bases removed from V and 8 bases from J, the gap between germline ends came to 9 bases. The CDR3 consists of 12 residues. Germline assignment: CDR1 SGHNT and CDR2 YYREEE (reference sequence). The CDR3 DNA is TGTGCCAGCAGCCCACGGGGCGAAAAACTGTTTTTT. Its protein is CASSPRGEKLFF. Full variable domain (missing parts from reference TRBV5-4 and TRBJ1-4): ETGVTQSPTHLIKTRGQQVTLRCSSQSGHNTVSWYQQALGQGPQFIFQYYREEENGRGNFPPRFSGLQFPNYSSELNVNALELDDSALYLCASSPRGEKLFFGSGTQLSVL.

This clone showed up just a few times. The chain links TRBV19 to TRBJ2-4; D possibly corresponds to TRBD2 (5 bases). The V gene lost 10 bases and the J gene lost 2 bases, with 9 bases spanning the gap. Germline values: CDR1 LNHDA, CDR2 SQIVND (reference sequence). This CDR3 region has 12 residues. The CDR3 is CAISGSKNIQYF. The CDR3 nucleotides read TGTGCCATAAGCGGATCCAAAAACATTCAGTACTTC.